Below, 23 T cell receptor beta chains from the same sample are listed, as sequenced in a study of cytomegalovirus exposure and HLA in healthy donors. The PCR employed 60 Vbeta primers together with 13 Jbeta primers. Here immunoSEQ multiplex PCR was the method, and the copy in TCRdb shows in-frame clones only, minus some. The table records 50,000 to 65,000 clones, around 70% of them present only once. Source material: PBMCs. These receptors originate from a man younger than 30 in good health and CMV-seronegative.

The gene calls are TRBV6-5 and TRBJ1-1; 7 nucleotides line up with TRBD1. CDR3 length equals 14 residues. The ends lost 6 bases at V and 4 bases at J; junction bases unmatched: 8. Germline loops: CDR1 MNHEY, CDR2 SVGAGI. The chain's CDR3 is CASSPDAGGTEAFF. In DNA form, the CDR3 reads TGTGCCAGCAGCCCTGATGCAGGGGGCACTGAAGCTTTCTTT.

This rearrangement joins TRBV28 to TRBJ2-7, with unresolved D. V dropped 8 bases and J dropped 2 bases, with 13 bases sitting between them. Germline CDR1 reads MDHEN; CDR2 reads SYDVKM. CDR3 length: 13 amino acids. The CDR3: CASLTRRAYEQYF. The CDR3 DNA sequence: TGTGCCAGCTTAACAAGACGGGCCTACGAGCAGTACTTC. Full variable domain (rest looked up from reference TRBV28 and TRBJ2-7): DVKVTQSSRYLVKRTGEKVFLECVQDMDHENMFWYRQDPGLGLRLIYFSYDVKMKEKGDIPEGYSVSREKKERFSLILESASTNQTSMYLCASLTRRAYEQYFGPGTRLTVT.

The chain carries TRBV28 and TRBJ1-4, with a possible D match to TRBD1 (5 bases). Trimming took 6 bases from V and 7 from J, leaving 15 bases between them. This CDR3 comprises 14 residues. In germline, CDR1 is MDHEN, CDR2 SYDVKM. The CDR3 DNA reads TGTGCCAGCAGCAATCAGGGAATCGGTGAAAAACTGTTTTTT. Translation: CASSNQGIGEKLFF. Based on the CDR3 plus reference TRBV28 and TRBJ1-4, the full variable domain is DVKVTQSSRYLVKRTGEKVFLECVQDMDHENMFWYRQDPGLGLRLIYFSYDVKMKEKGDIPEGYSVSREKKERFSLILESASTNQTSMYLCASSNQGIGEKLFFGSGTQLSVL.

V is TRBV29-1 and J is TRBJ1-3; 7 bases match TRBD1. The CDR3 covers 14 residues. V shed 3 bases, J shed 0 bases, and the junction held 2 bases outside the gene matches. Germline V gives CDR1 SQVTM, CDR2 ANQGSEA. CDR3 DNA sequence: TGCAGCGTTGATGAGGGGGCCTCTGGAAACACCATATATTTT. It codes for CSVDEGASGNTIYF.

The chain employs TRBV6-5 and TRBJ1-5, with a tentative D call TRBD1 (5 bases). CDR1 MNHEY and CDR2 SVGAGI come from the germline V gene. The CDR3 covers 14 residues. V lost 6 bases to trimming and J lost 4 bases, with 13 bases between them. In DNA form, the CDR3 reads TGTGCCAGCAGCCCACTCCGGGGGAATCAGCCCCAGCATTTT. This gives the protein CASSPLRGNQPQHF.

J is TRBJ2-3 and V is TRBV9; TRBD2 is a possible D gene (5 bases). This CDR3 comprises 15 residues. Trimming removed 0 bases at V and 3 bases at J, with 11 bases between. CDR1 and CDR2 from the germline V gene are SGDLS and YYNGEE. CDR3 in amino acids: CASSVVGESTDTQYF. In DNA, the CDR3 is TGTGCCAGCAGCGTAGTCGGGGAGTCGACAGATACGCAGTATTTT.

This clone was counted a few times. V and J are TRBV6-5 and TRBJ2-2; TRBD1 matches at 8 bases. Germline loops: CDR1 MNHEY, CDR2 SVGAGI. Unmatched junction bases numbered 10, after V lost 7 bases and J lost 6 bases. The CDR3 extends over 15 amino acids. The CDR3 sequence is CASKGTGGSAGELFF. The CDR3 nucleotides are TGTGCCAGCAAGGGGACAGGAGGTTCGGCCGGGGAGCTGTTTTTT.

The V gene is TRBV18, the J gene TRBJ2-7, with 7 bases aligning to TRBD1. V shed 6 bases and J 5 bases; nucleotides not matched to a gene: 10. The germline CDR1 and CDR2 sequences are KGHSH and LQKENI. The CDR3 consists of 14 residues. CDR3 protein: CASSPSTGSDEQYF. The CDR3 DNA sequence: TGTGCCAGCTCCCCCTCGACAGGGAGCGACGAGCAGTACTTC.

The chain is built from TRBV29-1 and TRBJ2-5; 9 nucleotides agree with TRBD2. J lost 5 bases, V lost 4 bases, and 2 bases had no gene match. The germline V gene has CDR1 SQVTM and CDR2 ANQGSEA. The CDR3 consists of 12 residues. For the CDR3, the DNA is TGCAGCGTTGTAGCGGGGGTGGAGACCCAGTACTTC. Amino acids: CSVVAGVETQYF.

J is TRBJ2-7 and V is TRBV11-2; 10 bases match TRBD2. Per germline, CDR1 SGHAT and CDR2 FQNNGV. Trimming removed 6 bases from V and 0 bases from J; junction bases left unmatched: 5. This CDR3 is 15 amino acids long. CDR3 DNA sequence: TGTGCCAGCAGACATAGCGGGGGGATCTCCTACGAGCAGTACTTC. Translating gives CASRHSGGISYEQYF.

This clone was found a few times. The chain has TRBV10-3 and TRBJ1-4; a weak D match, TRBD1 (6 bases). The V gene lost 2 bases and the J gene lost 5 bases, with 12 bases spanning the gap. CDR3 size: 15 residues. The germline CDR1 and CDR2 sequences are ENHRY and SYGVKD. CDR3 in amino acids: CAISEDRYGNEKLFF. The DNA for the CDR3 is TGTGCCATCAGTGAGGACAGGTATGGGAATGAAAAACTGTTTTTT.

This clone was observed a few times. The CDR3 spells CASSRDGLAQPQHF. The CDR3 nucleotides are TGTGCCAGCAGCAGGGACGGGCTAGCGCAGCCCCAGCATTTT. The V gene is TRBV6-1, the J gene TRBJ1-5; D is possibly TRBD1 (5 bases). From germline, CDR1 is MNHNS and CDR2 SASEGT. Trimming took off 6 bases at V and 7 bases at J, with 16 bases between the two ends. This CDR3 spans 14 amino acids.

The chain carries TRBV7-2 and TRBJ2-6; TRBD2 agrees at 7 bases. There are 17 residues in the CDR3. Germline lookup yields CDR1 SGHTA and CDR2 FQGNSA. V shed 5 bases and J 4 bases; nucleotides not matched to a gene: 11. CDR3 loop: CASSPGGLSSGANVLTF. The DNA for the CDR3 is TGTGCCAGCAGCCCGGGGGGTCTATCTTCCGGGGCCAACGTCCTGACTTTC.

This clone was seen only a few times. V gene TRBV5-1 combines with J gene TRBJ2-7, with D tentatively TRBD1 (5 bases). Germline V gene lookup returns CDR1 SGHRS and CDR2 YFSETQ. Trimming pared 1 base from V and 3 bases from J, leaving 23 bases between. The CDR3 has 18 residues. This chain's CDR3 is CASSLFTRITGQIYEQYF. CDR3 in DNA: TGCGCCAGCAGCTTGTTTACAAGGATCACAGGCCAGATCTACGAGCAGTACTTC. Based on the CDR3 plus reference TRBV5-1 and TRBJ2-7, the full variable domain is KAGVTQTPRYLIKTRGQQVTLSCSPISGHRSVSWYQQTPGQGLQFLFEYFSETQRNKGNFPGRFSGRQFSNSRSEMNVSTLELGDSALYLCASSLFTRITGQIYEQYFGPGTRLTVT.

The V and J genes are TRBV10-2 and TRBJ2-7, with 8 bases matching TRBD1. This CDR3 contains 14 residues. Per germline, CDR1 WSHSY and CDR2 SAAADI. Trimming cost V 6 bases and J 9 bases; bases outside gene matches: 13. DNA for the CDR3: TGCGCCAGCAGACCGGGACAGGACCTACGAGGGCAGTACTTC. It encodes CASRPGQDLRGQYF.

CDR3 DNA sequence: TGCGCCAGCAGCCAAGGCTACCTCCGGGACATTGGCTCCTACGAGCAGTACTTC. The encoded protein is CASSQGYLRDIGSYEQYF. The chain recombines TRBV4-3 with TRBJ2-7; tentatively, D is TRBD1 (6 bases). There are 18 residues in the CDR3. V was cut by 1 base and J by 0 bases, with 19 bases left in between. Germline values: CDR1 LGHNA, CDR2 YSLEER.

The chain is built from TRBV30 and TRBJ2-6, with TRBD1 identical over 7 bases. Germline assignment: CDR1 GTSNPN and CDR2 SVGIG (reference sequence). With V trimmed by 3 bases and J by 0 bases, 14 bases remained unmatched. The CDR3 loop spans 19 amino acids. CDR3 in amino acids: CAWRSTGTVFFSGANVLTF. The CDR3 nucleotides are TGTGCCTGGAGGTCAACCGGGACAGTTTTTTTCTCTGGGGCCAACGTCCTGACTTTC.

CDR3: CASSIHRDRGTTNEKLFF. The DNA of the CDR3 is TGTGCCAGCAGCATTCACCGGGACAGGGGTACAACTAATGAAAAACTGTTTTTT. The rearrangement joins TRBV5-4 to TRBJ1-4, with 10 bases identical to TRBD1. CDR1 and CDR2 (germline): SGHNT, YYREEE (reference sequence). The trim removed 4 bases at V and 0 bases at J, leaving 9 bases unmatched. The CDR3 runs 18 residues.

The chain joins TRBV7-2 to TRBJ2-3, with 11 bases matching TRBD1. The V segment lost 3 bases and the J segment 3 bases; nucleotides outside the gene matches: 11. The germline V gene encodes CDR1 SGHTA and CDR2 FQGNSA. The CDR3 spans 18 residues. The CDR3: CASSLSYGTGGRTDTQYF. DNA for the CDR3: TGTGCCAGCAGCTTGTCCTACGGGACAGGGGGACGAACAGATACGCAGTATTTT.

This chain connects TRBV4-3 to TRBJ2-1; 7 positions agree with TRBD2. The CDR3 runs 14 residues. V lost 0 bases to trimming and J lost 7 bases; unmatched junction nucleotides: 3. Per the germline V gene, CDR1 is LGHNA and CDR2 is YSLEER. CDR3 residues: CASSQDSGSNEQFF. The CDR3, as DNA: TGCGCCAGCAGCCAAGATAGCGGGTCAAATGAGCAGTTCTTC.

This chain connects TRBV6-4 to TRBJ1-5; D not resolved. Germline V gene sequence: CDR1 MRHNA, CDR2 SNTAGT. CDR3 size: 14 residues. V was pared by 3 bases and J by 0 bases, with 6 bases between. This CDR3 reads CASSDQASNQPQHF. DNA of the CDR3: TGTGCCAGCAGTGATCAGGCTAGCAATCAGCCCCAGCATTTT.

In this sample, this clone turned up a few times. The junction shows a germline mismatch at one end, possibly a read error. The chain recombines TRBV7-7 with TRBJ2-7, with TRBD2 identical over 7 bases. CDR3 size: 14 residues. In germline, CDR1 is SSHAT, CDR2 FNYEAQ (reference sequence). The CDR3 sequence is CASKTSAYPHEQYF. In DNA form, the CDR3 reads TGTGCTAGCAAAACTAGCGCATATCCCCACGAGCAGTACTTC.

The chain combines TRBV28 with TRBJ2-7, with D maybe TRBD2 (6 bases). The germline V and J ends were trimmed by 5 bases and 3 bases, with 14 bases remaining between them. Germline V gene lookup returns CDR1 MDHEN and CDR2 SYDVKM. There are 14 residues in the CDR3. The CDR3 DNA reads as TGTGCCAGCAGTCCGTCCTTGGGGGGCTACGAGCAGTACTTC. Encoded protein: CASSPSLGGYEQYF.